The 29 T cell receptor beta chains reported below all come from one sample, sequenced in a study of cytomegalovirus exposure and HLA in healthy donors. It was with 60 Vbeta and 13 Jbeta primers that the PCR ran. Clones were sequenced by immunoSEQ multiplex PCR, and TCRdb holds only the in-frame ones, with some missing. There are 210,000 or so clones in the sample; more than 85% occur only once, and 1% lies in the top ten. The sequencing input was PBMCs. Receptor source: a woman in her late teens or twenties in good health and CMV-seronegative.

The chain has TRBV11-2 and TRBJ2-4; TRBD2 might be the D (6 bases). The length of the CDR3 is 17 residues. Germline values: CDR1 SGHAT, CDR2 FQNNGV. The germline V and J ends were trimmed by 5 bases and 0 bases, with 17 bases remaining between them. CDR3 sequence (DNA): TGTGCCAGCAGCGTTTGGTGGGGAGGACTAGCCAAAAACATTCAGTACTTC. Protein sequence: CASSVWWGGLAKNIQYF.

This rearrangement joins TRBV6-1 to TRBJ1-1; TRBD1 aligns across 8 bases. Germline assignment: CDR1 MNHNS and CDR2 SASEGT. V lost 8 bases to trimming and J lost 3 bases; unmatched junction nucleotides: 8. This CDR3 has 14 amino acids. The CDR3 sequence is CASATGVRDTEAFF. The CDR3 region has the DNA TGTGCCAGCGCGACAGGGGTCAGGGACACTGAAGCTTTCTTT.

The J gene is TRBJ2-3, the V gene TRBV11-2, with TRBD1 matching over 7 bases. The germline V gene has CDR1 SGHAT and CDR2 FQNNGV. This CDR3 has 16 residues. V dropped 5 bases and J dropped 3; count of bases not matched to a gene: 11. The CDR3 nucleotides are TGTGCCAGCAGCCCTCGACAGGGTGTTTTTACAGATACGCAGTATTTT. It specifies CASSPRQGVFTDTQYF.

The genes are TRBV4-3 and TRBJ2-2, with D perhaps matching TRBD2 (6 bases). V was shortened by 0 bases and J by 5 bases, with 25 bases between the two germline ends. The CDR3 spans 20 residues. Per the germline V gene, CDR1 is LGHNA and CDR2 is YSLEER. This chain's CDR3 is CASSQEIQTSWTLVTGELFF. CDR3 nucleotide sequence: TGCGCCAGCAGCCAAGAAATTCAAACTAGCTGGACCTTAGTGACCGGGGAGCTGTTTTTT.

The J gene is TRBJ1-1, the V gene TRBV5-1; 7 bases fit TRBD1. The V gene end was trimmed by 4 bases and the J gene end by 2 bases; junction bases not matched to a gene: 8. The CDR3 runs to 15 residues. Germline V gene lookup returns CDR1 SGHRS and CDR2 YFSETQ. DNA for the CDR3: TGCGCCAGCAGCCAGGGGGACAGAAAAAACACTGAAGCTTTCTTT. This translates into CASSQGDRKNTEAFF.

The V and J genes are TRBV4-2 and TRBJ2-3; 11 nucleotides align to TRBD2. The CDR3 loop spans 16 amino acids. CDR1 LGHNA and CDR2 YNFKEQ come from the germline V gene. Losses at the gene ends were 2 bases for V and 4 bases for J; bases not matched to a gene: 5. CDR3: CASSQLSGGVADTQYF. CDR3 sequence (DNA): TGTGCCAGCAGCCAACTTAGCGGGGGGGTTGCAGATACGCAGTATTTT.

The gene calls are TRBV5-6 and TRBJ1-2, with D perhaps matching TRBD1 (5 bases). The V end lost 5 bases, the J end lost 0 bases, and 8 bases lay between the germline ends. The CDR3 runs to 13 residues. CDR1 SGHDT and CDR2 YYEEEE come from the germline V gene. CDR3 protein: CASSRGANYGYTF. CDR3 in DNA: TGTGCCAGCAGTCGGGGGGCTAACTATGGCTACACCTTC.

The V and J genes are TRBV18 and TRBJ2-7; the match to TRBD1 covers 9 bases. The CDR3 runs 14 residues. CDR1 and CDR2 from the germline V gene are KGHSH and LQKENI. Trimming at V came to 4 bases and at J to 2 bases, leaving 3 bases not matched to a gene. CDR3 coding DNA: TGTGCCAGCTCACTGACAGGGGGTGCCTACGAGCAGTACTTC. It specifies CASSLTGGAYEQYF.

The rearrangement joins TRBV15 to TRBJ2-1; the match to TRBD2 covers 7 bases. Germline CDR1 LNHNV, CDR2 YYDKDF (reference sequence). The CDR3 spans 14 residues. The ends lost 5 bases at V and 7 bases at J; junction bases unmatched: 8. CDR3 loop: CATSVGEGWNEQFF. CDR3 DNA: TGTGCCACCAGCGTCGGGGAGGGGTGGAATGAGCAGTTCTTC.

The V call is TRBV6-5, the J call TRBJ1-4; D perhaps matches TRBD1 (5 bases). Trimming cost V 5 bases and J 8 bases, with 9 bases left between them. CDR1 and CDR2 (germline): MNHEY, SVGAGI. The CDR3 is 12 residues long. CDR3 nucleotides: TGTGCCAGCAGTACTCGGGGGGAAAAACTGTTTTTT. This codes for CASSTRGEKLFF.

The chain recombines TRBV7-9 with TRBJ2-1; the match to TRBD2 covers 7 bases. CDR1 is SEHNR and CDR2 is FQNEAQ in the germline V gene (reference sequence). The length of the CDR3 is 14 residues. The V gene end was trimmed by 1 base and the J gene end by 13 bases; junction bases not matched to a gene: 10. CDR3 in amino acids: CASSLVGRGGSQFF. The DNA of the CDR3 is TGTGCCAGCAGCTTAGTGGGACGGGGAGGGTCACAGTTCTTC.

The CDR3 protein is CASSVATGSYEQYF. DNA of the CDR3: TGTGCCAGCAGCGTAGCTACCGGTTCCTACGAGCAGTACTTC. The J gene is TRBJ2-7, the V gene TRBV9; D remains unclear. CDR1 and CDR2 from the germline V gene are SGDLS and YYNGEE. The CDR3 is 14 amino acids. Between the trimmed V and J ends, which lost 0 bases and 1 base, there was a span of 8 bases.

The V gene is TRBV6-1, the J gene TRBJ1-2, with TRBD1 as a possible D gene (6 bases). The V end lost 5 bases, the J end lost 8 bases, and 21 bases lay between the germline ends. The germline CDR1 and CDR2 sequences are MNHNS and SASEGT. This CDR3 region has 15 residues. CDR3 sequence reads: CASSLGGRGVSGYTF. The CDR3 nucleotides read TGTGCCAGCAGTTTAGGTGGCAGGGGCGTCTCCGGCTACACCTTC.

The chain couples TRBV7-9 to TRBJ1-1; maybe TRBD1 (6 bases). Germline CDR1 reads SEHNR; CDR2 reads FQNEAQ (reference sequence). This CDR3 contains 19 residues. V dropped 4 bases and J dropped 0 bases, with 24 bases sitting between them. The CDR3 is CASSSRAGTDRNMNTEAFF. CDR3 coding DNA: TGTGCCAGCAGCTCACGAGCCGGGACGGACAGAAACATGAACACTGAAGCTTTCTTT.

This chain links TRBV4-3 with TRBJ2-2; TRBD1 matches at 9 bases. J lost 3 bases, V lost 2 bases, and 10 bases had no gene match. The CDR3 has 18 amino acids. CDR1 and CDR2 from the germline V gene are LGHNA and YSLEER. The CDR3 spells CASSQLSGTGSHTGELFF. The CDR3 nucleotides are TGCGCCAGCAGCCAACTATCCGGGACAGGGAGCCACACCGGGGAGCTGTTTTTT.

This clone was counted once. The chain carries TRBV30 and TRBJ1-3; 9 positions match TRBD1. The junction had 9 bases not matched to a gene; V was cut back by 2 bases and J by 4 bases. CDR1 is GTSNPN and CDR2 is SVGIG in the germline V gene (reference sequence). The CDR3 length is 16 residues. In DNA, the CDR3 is TGTGCCTGGAGTAGCAGAAGGACAGGGGACGGAAACACCATATATTTT. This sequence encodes CAWSSRRTGDGNTIYF. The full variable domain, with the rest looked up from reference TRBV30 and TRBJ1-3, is SQTIHQWPATLVQPVGSPLSLECTVEGTSNPNLYWYRQAAGRGLQLLFYSVGIGQISSEVPQNLSASRPQDRQFILSSKKLLLSDSGFYLCAWSSRRTGDGNTIYFGEGSWLTVV.

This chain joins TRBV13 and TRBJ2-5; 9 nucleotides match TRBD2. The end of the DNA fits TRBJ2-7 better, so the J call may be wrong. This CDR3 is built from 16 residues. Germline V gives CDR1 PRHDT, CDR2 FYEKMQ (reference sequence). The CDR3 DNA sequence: TGTGCCAGCAGCTTAGGTCTGGCGGGAGGGTTGGGCGAGCAGTACTTC. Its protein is CASSLGLAGGLGEQYF.

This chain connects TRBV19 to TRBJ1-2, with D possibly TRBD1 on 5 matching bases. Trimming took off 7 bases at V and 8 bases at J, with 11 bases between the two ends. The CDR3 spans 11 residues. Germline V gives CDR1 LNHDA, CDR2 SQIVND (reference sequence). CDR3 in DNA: TGTGCCAGTACCAAGGGGTGGGGCTACACCTTC. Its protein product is CASTKGWGYTF.

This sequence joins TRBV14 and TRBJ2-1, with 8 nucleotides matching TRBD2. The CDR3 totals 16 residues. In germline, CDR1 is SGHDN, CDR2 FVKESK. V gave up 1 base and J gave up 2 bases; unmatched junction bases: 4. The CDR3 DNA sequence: TGTGCCAGCAGCCAAGGGAGCGGGAGCCCCTACAATGAGCAGTTCTTC. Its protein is CASSQGSGSPYNEQFF.

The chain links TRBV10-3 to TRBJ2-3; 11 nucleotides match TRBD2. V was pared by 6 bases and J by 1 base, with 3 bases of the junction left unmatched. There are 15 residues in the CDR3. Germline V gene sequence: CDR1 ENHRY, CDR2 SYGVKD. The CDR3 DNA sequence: TGTGCCATCAGGAAACTAGCGGGGGGCACAGATACGCAGTATTTT. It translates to CAIRKLAGGTDTQYF.

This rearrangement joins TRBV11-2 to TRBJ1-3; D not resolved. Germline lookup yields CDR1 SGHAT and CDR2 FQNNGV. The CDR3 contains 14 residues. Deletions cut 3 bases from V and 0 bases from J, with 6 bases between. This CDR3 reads CASSFFSSGNTIYF. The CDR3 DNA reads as TGTGCCAGCAGCTTCTTCAGCTCTGGAAACACCATATATTTT.

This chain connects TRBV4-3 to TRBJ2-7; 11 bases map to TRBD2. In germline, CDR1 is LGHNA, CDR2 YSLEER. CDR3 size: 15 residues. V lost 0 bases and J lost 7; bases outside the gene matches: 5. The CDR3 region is CASSQDSGRAREQYF. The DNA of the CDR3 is TGCGCCAGCAGCCAAGATAGCGGGAGGGCAAGGGAGCAGTACTTC.

CDR3 sequence reads: CASSFLQGSPEAFF. The CDR3 nucleotides are TGTGCCAGCAGCTTTTTACAGGGTAGTCCTGAAGCTTTCTTT. V is TRBV7-9 and J is TRBJ1-1; weak D call: TRBD1 (6 bases). Per germline, CDR1 SEHNR and CDR2 FQNEAQ (reference sequence). V was shortened by 3 bases and J by 6 bases, with 14 bases between the two germline ends. The CDR3 extends over 14 amino acids.

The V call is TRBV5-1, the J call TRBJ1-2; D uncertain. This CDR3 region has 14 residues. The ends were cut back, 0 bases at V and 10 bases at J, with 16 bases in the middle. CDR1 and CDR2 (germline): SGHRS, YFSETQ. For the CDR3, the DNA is TGCGCCAGCAGCTTGGCCGCCAGAGGTGATGTCTACACCTTC. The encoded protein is CASSLAARGDVYTF.

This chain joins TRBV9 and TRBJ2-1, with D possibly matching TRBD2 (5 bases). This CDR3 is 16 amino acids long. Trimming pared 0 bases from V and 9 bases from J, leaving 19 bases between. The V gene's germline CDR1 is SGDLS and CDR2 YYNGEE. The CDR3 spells CASSVVPEGIVGEQFF. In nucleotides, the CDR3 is TGTGCCAGCAGCGTAGTCCCCGAGGGCATTGTGGGTGAGCAGTTCTTC.

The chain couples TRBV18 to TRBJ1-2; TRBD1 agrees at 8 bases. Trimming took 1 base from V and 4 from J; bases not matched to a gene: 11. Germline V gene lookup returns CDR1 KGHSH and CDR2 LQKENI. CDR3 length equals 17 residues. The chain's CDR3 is CASSPQSGQGTGYGYTF. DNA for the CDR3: TGTGCCAGCTCACCACAATCGGGGCAGGGGACAGGCTATGGCTACACCTTC.

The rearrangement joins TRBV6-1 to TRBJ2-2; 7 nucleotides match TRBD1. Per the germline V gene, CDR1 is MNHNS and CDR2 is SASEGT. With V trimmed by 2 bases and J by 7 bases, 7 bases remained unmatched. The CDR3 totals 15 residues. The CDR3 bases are TGTGCCAGCAGTGAAACCCCTCGACAGGGCGGGGAGCTGTTTTTT. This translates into CASSETPRQGGELFF.

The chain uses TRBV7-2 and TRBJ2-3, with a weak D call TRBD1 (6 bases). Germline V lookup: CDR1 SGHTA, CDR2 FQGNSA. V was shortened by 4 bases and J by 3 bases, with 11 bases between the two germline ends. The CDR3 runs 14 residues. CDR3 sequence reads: CASSSGVRTDTQYF. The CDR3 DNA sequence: TGTGCCAGCAGCTCAGGGGTTAGGACAGATACGCAGTATTTT.

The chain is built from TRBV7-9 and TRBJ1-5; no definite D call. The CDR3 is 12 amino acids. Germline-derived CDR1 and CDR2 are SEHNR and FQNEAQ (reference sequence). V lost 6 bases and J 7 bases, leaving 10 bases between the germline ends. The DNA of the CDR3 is TGTGCCAGCAGTCCCGCGGGGCAGCCCCAGCATTTT. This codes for CASSPAGQPQHF.